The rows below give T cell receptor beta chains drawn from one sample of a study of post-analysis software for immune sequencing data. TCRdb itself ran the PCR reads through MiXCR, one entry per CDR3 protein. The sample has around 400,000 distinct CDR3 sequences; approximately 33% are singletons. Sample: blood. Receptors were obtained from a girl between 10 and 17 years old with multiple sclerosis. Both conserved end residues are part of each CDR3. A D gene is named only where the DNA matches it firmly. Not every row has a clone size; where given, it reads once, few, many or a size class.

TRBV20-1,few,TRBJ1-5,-,CSARGLISNQPQHF,TGCAGTGCTAGAGGGTTAATTAGCAATCAGCCCCAGCATTTT
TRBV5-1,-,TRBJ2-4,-,CASSPQGRPQGNIQYF,TGCGCCAGCAGCCCCCAGGGACGCCCGCAGGGAAACATTCAGTACTTC
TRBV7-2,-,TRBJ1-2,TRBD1,CASSSPGTGPNYGYTF,TGTGCCAGCAGCTCGCCCGGGACAGGGCCCAACTATGGCTACACCTTC
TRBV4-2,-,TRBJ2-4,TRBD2,CASSPSGEGDIQYF,TGTGCCAGCAGCCCTAGCGGGGAGGGAGACATTCAGTACTTC
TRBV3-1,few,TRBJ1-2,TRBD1,CASSPGQGRGYTF,TGTGCCAGCAGCCCCGGACAGGGTCGTGGCTACACCTTC
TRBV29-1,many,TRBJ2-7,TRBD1,CSVTGTGIDYEQYF,TGCAGCGTAACCGGGACAGGGATAGACTACGAGCAGTACTTC
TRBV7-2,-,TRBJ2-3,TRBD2,CASSLLLAPQYF,TGTGCCAGCAGCCTCCTACTAGCGCCGCAGTATTTT
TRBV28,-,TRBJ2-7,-,CASSLWITYEQYF,TGTGCCAGCAGTTTATGGATCACCTACGAGCAGTACTTC
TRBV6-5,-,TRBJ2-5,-,CASNKQGPQETQYF,TGTGCCAGCAATAAACAGGGCCCCCAAGAGACCCAGTACTTC
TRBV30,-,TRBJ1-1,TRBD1,CAWTLQGGAFF,TGTGCCTGGACCCTACAGGGGGGAGCTTTCTTT
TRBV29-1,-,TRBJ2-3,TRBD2,CSVDRVGGEGTQYF,TGCAGCGTTGACAGAGTCGGGGGGGAGGGCACGCAGTATTTT
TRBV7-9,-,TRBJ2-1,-,CASSGGAGQPNEQFF,TGTGCCAGCAGCGGGGGCGCGGGGCAGCCGAATGAGCAGTTCTTC
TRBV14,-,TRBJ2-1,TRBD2,CASSQDLGAGRGNEQFF,TGTGCCAGCAGCCAAGATCTGGGAGCGGGGCGCGGTAATGAGCAGTTCTTC
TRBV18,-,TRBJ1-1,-,CASSLLEGQNTEAFF,TGTGCCAGCTCACTCCTAGAGGGTCAGAACACTGAAGCTTTCTTT
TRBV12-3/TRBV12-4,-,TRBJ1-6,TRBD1,CASSPRTGIGSPLHF,TGTGCCAGCAGCCCCCGGACAGGGATAGGCTCACCCCTCCACTTT
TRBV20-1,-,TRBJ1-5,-,CSARDNGQGGYQPQHF,TGCAGTGCTAGAGATAACGGGCAGGGAGGGTATCAGCCCCAGCATTTT
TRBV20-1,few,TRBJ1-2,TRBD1,CRVQDHRDSLNRGYTF,TGCAGGGTCCAAGACCACCGGGACAGTTTAAACAGGGGCTACACCTTC
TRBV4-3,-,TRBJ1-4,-,CASSQDFYGFGAKLFF,TGCGCCAGCAGCCAAGATTTCTACGGCTTCGGGGCAAAACTGTTTTTT
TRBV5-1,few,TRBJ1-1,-,CASSLLTPGLNTEAFF,TGCGCCAGCAGCTTGTTAACGCCCGGCCTGAACACTGAAGCTTTCTTT
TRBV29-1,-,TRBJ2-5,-,CSVVFGEETQYF,TGCAGCGTTGTGTTCGGGGAAGAGACCCAGTACTTC
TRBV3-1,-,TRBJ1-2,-,CASSPSIGQEGYGYTF,TGTGCCAGCAGCCCCAGCATCGGTCAGGAGGGTTATGGCTACACCTTC